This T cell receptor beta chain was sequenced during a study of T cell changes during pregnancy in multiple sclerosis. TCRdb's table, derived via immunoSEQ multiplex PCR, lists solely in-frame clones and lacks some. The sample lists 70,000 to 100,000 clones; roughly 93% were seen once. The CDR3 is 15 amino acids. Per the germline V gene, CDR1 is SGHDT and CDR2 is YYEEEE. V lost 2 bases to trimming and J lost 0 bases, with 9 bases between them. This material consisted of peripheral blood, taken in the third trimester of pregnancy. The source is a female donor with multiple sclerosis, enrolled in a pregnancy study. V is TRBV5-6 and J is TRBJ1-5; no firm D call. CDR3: CASSFLADSNQPQHF. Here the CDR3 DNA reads TGTGCCAGCAGCTTTCTGGCGGATAGCAATCAGCCCCAGCATTTT.